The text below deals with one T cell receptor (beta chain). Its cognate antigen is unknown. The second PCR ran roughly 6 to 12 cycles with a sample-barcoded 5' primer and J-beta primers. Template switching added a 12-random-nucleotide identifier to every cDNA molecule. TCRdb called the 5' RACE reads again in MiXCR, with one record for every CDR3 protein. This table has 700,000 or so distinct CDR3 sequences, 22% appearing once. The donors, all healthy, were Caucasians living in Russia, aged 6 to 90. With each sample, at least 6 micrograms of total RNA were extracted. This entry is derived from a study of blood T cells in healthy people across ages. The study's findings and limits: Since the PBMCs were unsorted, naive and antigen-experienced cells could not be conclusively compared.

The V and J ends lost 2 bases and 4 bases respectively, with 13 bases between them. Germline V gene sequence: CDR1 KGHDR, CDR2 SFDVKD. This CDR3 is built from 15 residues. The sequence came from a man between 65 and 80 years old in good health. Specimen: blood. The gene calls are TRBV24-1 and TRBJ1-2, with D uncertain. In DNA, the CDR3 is TGTGCCACCAGTGATTATCCACACGGTGGCTATGGCTACACCTTC. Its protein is CATSDYPHGGYGYTF.